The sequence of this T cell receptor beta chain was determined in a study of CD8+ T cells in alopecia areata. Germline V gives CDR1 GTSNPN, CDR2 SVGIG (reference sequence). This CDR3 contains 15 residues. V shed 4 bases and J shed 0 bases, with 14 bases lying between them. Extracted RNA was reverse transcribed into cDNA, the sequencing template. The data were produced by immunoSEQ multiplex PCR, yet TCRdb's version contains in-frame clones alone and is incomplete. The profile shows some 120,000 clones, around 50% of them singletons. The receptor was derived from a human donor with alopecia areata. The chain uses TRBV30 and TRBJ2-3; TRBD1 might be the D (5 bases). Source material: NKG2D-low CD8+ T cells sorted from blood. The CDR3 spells CAWTPDSPSTDTQYF. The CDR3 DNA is TGTGCCTGGACCCCCGACAGCCCTAGCACAGATACGCAGTATTTT.